This T cell receptor (beta chain) was observed in a study of blood T cell repertoires in COVID-19. Study background: COVID-19 samples collected from the United States, Italy and Spain covered acute and convalescent phases. PBMCs, B-cell-depleted T cells, or T cells provided the cDNA or gDNA that made up the material.

Produced via immunoSEQ multiplex PCR; TCRdb's table is partial and in-frame only. The data show 300,000 to 500,000 clones, roughly 90% seen once. Participants' own reports of clinical history determined their cohort assignment. This TCR was sampled from a woman under 40 with acute COVID-19. Sequencing used PBMCs or T cells enriched from blood (not recorded which).

The CDR3: CASSELSTIYF. In DNA, the CDR3 is TGTGCCAGCAGTGAACTAAGCACCATATATTTT. V and J are TRBV2 and TRBJ1-3, with D uncertain. This CDR3 comprises 11 residues. V shed 2 bases and J shed 9 bases, with 5 bases lying between them. The germline V gene has CDR1 SNHLY and CDR2 FYNNEI.